Below, 12 T cell receptor beta chains from the same sample are listed, as sequenced in a study of blood T cell repertoires in COVID-19. Profiling relied on immunoSEQ multiplex PCR, and the TCRdb table lists in-frame clones only, not all of them. The sample lists 130,000 to 150,000 clones, 65% to 85% occurring once. Sequencing used peripheral blood. These receptors came from a man aged 55 to 69 with active or convalescent COVID-19.

The chain employs TRBV11-3 and TRBJ2-7, with TRBD1 matching 12 bases. The CDR3 sequence is 15 residues long. Looked up from germline, CDR1 is SGHNT and CDR2 is YENEEA. V was pared by 5 bases and J by 4 bases, with 6 bases of the junction left unmatched. The CDR3 here is CASSAGTGGQYEQYF. DNA of the CDR3: TGTGCCAGCAGCGCCGGGACAGGGGGCCAGTACGAGCAGTACTTC.

J is TRBJ1-2 and V is TRBV3-1 (or the pseudogene TRBV3-2); 11 positions match TRBD1. CDR3 size: 16 residues. Germline assignment: CDR1 LGHDT and CDR2 YNNKEL (reference sequence). With V trimmed by 3 bases and J by 3 bases, 6 bases remained unmatched. CDR3 loop: CASSHRDRGLHYGYTF. The CDR3, as DNA: TGTGCCAGCAGCCACCGGGACAGGGGGTTACACTATGGCTACACCTTC.

This clone appeared once. The V gene is TRBV5-1, the J gene TRBJ1-1, with D uncertain. Trimming stripped 5 bases from V and 1 base from J, with 15 bases between. Germline CDR1 SGHRS, CDR2 YFSETQ. The CDR3 extends over 15 amino acids. The CDR3 protein is CASSSKAGENTEAFF. The CDR3, as DNA: TGCGCCAGCAGTTCCAAGGCCGGGGAGAACACTGAAGCTTTCTTT.

The chain is built from TRBV28 and TRBJ2-7; 10 nucleotides agree with TRBD1. The ends lost 5 bases at V and 1 base at J; junction bases unmatched: 11. The CDR3 extends over 17 amino acids. Germline lookup yields CDR1 MDHEN and CDR2 SYDVKM. CDR3 nucleotide sequence: TGTGCCAGCAGTCCGGACAGGGGGTTTTTTAGGTCCTACGAGCAGTACTTC. Translated, it gives CASSPDRGFFRSYEQYF.

This chain links TRBV27 with TRBJ2-1; maybe TRBD1 (5 bases). The germline V and J ends were trimmed by 5 bases and 10 bases, with 9 bases remaining between them. There are 11 residues in the CDR3. The germline V gene has CDR1 MNHEY and CDR2 SMNVEV (reference sequence). CDR3 sequence: CASSGYREQFF. CDR3 bases: TGTGCCAGCAGTGGATACAGGGAGCAGTTCTTC.

The chain uses TRBV5-1 and TRBJ1-1; the match to TRBD1 covers 8 bases. V lost 7 bases and J lost 5; bases outside the gene matches: 10. Germline CDR1 and CDR2: SGHRS and YFSETQ. The length of the CDR3 is 14 residues. The chain's CDR3 is CASGRIDRGTEAFF. CDR3 nucleotides: TGCGCCAGCGGCAGAATCGACAGGGGAACTGAAGCTTTCTTT.

The rearrangement links TRBV4-3 to TRBJ1-4, with unresolved D. This CDR3 region has 14 residues. Germline CDR1 LGHNA, CDR2 YSLEER. Trimming took 6 bases from V and 3 from J, leaving 11 bases between them. CDR3 region: CASSQTAANEKLFF. The CDR3 nucleotides read TGCGCCAGCAGTCAAACCGCGGCTAATGAAAAACTGTTTTTT.

Concerning this clone itself: One junction end disagrees with the germline gene, perhaps due to a read error. This chain links TRBV28 with TRBJ2-4; 10 bases are shared with TRBD1. The CDR3 is 14 residues long. Looked up from germline, CDR1 is MDHEN and CDR2 is SYDVKM. Here the CDR3 DNA reads TGTGCCAGCAGACGACAGGGGGCCACAAACATTCAGTACTTC. Protein: CASRRQGATNIQYF.

CDR3 nucleotide sequence: TGCGCCAGCAGTGGTTCGGGAGGGCCGTTAAATGAGCAGTTCTTC. Encoded protein: CASSGSGGPLNEQFF. The rearrangement uses TRBV5-1 and TRBJ2-1; 8 bases fit TRBD2. Germline V CDR1 and CDR2: SGHRS, YFSETQ. CDR3 length: 15 residues. V lost 5 bases to trimming and J lost 7 bases; unmatched junction nucleotides: 11.

The gene calls are TRBV19 and TRBJ1-2, with TRBD1 matching over 9 bases. Germline lookup yields CDR1 LNHDA and CDR2 SQIVND (reference sequence). The CDR3 length is 15 residues. V lost 3 bases, J lost 6 bases, and 8 bases stayed unmatched. The CDR3 coding sequence is TGTGCCAGTAGTATTGGGACAGGGAGAACAAATGGCTACACCTTC. Its protein product is CASSIGTGRTNGYTF.

This clone came up a few times. The V call is TRBV6-2 or TRBV6-3, the J call TRBJ1-2; 8 nucleotides match TRBD1. CDR3 size: 16 residues. Germline values: CDR1 MNHEY, CDR2 SVGEGT. The ends lost 0 bases at V and 5 bases at J; junction bases unmatched: 8. This CDR3 is CASSYSATGGIYGYTF. The CDR3 coding sequence is TGTGCCAGCAGTTACTCGGCAACAGGGGGGATTTATGGCTACACCTTC.

This chain connects TRBV6-2 or TRBV6-3 to TRBJ2-7, with 7 nucleotides matching TRBD2. CDR1 MNHEY and CDR2 SVGEGT come from the germline V gene. Germline trimming cut 5 bases from V and 1 base from J; bases unmatched to any gene: 17. The CDR3 covers 18 residues. The CDR3 sequence: CASSTTGGTPNWSYEQYF. The CDR3, as DNA: TGTGCCAGCAGTACCACCGGGGGGACGCCTAACTGGTCCTACGAGCAGTACTTC.